The clone carrying this T cell receptor (beta chain) was picked up one time. Antigen specificity is unknown. The data were taken from a study of STAT3 mutations in large granular lymphocyte leukemia. CDR1 MNHEY and CDR2 SVGAGI come from the germline V gene. The CDR3 is made up of 12 amino acids. The V gene lost 6 bases and the J gene lost 2 bases, with 5 bases spanning the gap. Libraries were prepared by immunoSEQ multiplex PCR; TCRdb keeps only in-frame clonotypes and omits some of them. In the table there are approximately 15,000 clones, over 90% of which are singletons. The study, taken as a whole, reports: At least one immunodominant TCR beta clonotype appeared in every T-cell large granular lymphocyte leukemia patient.

Specimen: peripheral blood mononuclear cells. This sequence was found in a woman in her fifties or sixties with T-cell large granular lymphocyte leukemia. Some clones in this sample may be carry-over from other donors' samples. V is TRBV6-5 and J is TRBJ1-5; D is perhaps TRBD1 (5 bases). For the CDR3, the DNA is TGTGCCAGCAGAGGGGGCAATCAGCCCCAGCATTTT. Its protein is CASRGGNQPQHF.